Listed below are T cell receptor beta chains from one sample, sequenced in a study of blood T cell repertoires in COVID-19. TCRdb keeps only in-frame clones here, not all; method: immunoSEQ multiplex PCR. This sample carries 150,000 or so clones, about 89% of them seen once, and the ten largest clones take about 6%. Material: peripheral blood. The receptors stem from a man older than 75 with acute or convalescent COVID-19. The CDR3 runs from the conserved cysteine through the conserved F or W. The D gene is left open where the match is weak. Clone size is stated in some rows and not others, as once, few, many or a class when expanded.

v_call: TRBV15
j_call: TRBJ2-1
clone_size: -
d_call: -
cdr3_nt: TGTGCCACCAGCAGAGATCCGGTCTACGAGCAGTTCTTC
cdr3_aa: CATSRDPVYEQFF

v_call: TRBV7-9
j_call: TRBJ2-1
clone_size: once
d_call: TRBD2
cdr3_nt: TGTGCCAGCAGGAGAACTAGCGGGAGGGCCTCTCGCGACAATGAGCAGTTCTTC
cdr3_aa: CASRRTSGRASRDNEQFF

v_call: TRBV4-2
j_call: TRBJ1-4
clone_size: -
d_call: TRBD1
cdr3_nt: TGTGCCAGCAGCCAGGGGGGACAGGGCGTAGGGGAAAAACTGTTTTTT
cdr3_aa: CASSQGGQGVGEKLFF

v_call: TRBV29-1
j_call: TRBJ2-7
clone_size: -
d_call: -
cdr3_nt: TGCAGCGCGACCGACGGAGGTGGCTCCTACGAGCAGTACTTC
cdr3_aa: CSATDGGGSYEQYF

v_call: TRBV10-3
j_call: TRBJ2-1
clone_size: -
d_call: -
cdr3_nt: TGTGCCATCAGCGAGGATTTTGGCAGTACCTACAATGAGCAGTTCTTC
cdr3_aa: CAISEDFGSTYNEQFF

v_call: TRBV5-4
j_call: TRBJ2-7
clone_size: -
d_call: TRBD2
cdr3_nt: TGTGCCAGCAGCTTGCGGACTAGCGGGGGGGCCGGCGAGCAGTACTTC
cdr3_aa: CASSLRTSGGAGEQYF

v_call: TRBV5-1
j_call: TRBJ1-2
clone_size: -
d_call: TRBD1
cdr3_nt: TGCGCCAGCAGCTCGGGACAGGGGAGAGTGGCCTTC
cdr3_aa: CASSSGQGRVAF

v_call: TRBV19
j_call: TRBJ1-2
clone_size: once
d_call: -
cdr3_nt: TGTGCCAGTAGTACCAATTTCGACGGGTCCTATGGCTACACCTTC
cdr3_aa: CASSTNFDGSYGYTF

v_call: TRBV30
j_call: TRBJ2-4
clone_size: -
d_call: -
cdr3_nt: TGTGCCTGGAGTGTACAGGCCTATTCAAACATTCAGTACTTC
cdr3_aa: CAWSVQAYSNIQYF

v_call: TRBV5-1
j_call: TRBJ2-2
clone_size: -
d_call: TRBD2
cdr3_nt: TGCGCCAGCAGCTTCACTAGCGGGAGAACCGGGGAGCTGTTTTTT
cdr3_aa: CASSFTSGRTGELFF

v_call: TRBV2
j_call: TRBJ2-7
clone_size: -
d_call: -
cdr3_nt: TGTGCCAGCAGTGCTGGACTGGCCTACGAGCAGTACTTC
cdr3_aa: CASSAGLAYEQYF

v_call: TRBV10-3
j_call: TRBJ2-1
clone_size: -
d_call: -
cdr3_nt: TGTGCCATCAGTGAGTCGGTAAAAGCGGCGGGCTACAATGAGCAGTTCTTC
cdr3_aa: CAISESVKAAGYNEQFF

v_call: TRBV9
j_call: TRBJ2-2
clone_size: few
d_call: -
cdr3_nt: TGTGCCAGCAGCGCGCAGGGTGACCTCACCGGGGAGCTGTTTTTT
cdr3_aa: CASSAQGDLTGELFF

v_call: TRBV28
j_call: TRBJ1-3
clone_size: -
d_call: -
cdr3_nt: TGTGCCAGCAGTCTAGGCAAAGGGGCGCGAGGAAACACCATATATTTT
cdr3_aa: CASSLGKGARGNTIYF

v_call: TRBV2
j_call: TRBJ1-1
clone_size: -
d_call: -
cdr3_nt: TGTGCCAGCAGTGAGGGTTTGGAGATGAACACTGAAGCTTTCTTT
cdr3_aa: CASSEGLEMNTEAFF

v_call: TRBV19
j_call: TRBJ2-1
clone_size: once
d_call: TRBD2
cdr3_nt: TGTGCCAGTAGTATCTTCGGGGCGGGAGGGCCTGACAATGAGCAGTTCTTC
cdr3_aa: CASSIFGAGGPDNEQFF

v_call: TRBV5-1
j_call: TRBJ2-1
clone_size: -
d_call: -
cdr3_nt: TGCGCCAGCAGCTTGGTTCAGGACAATGAGCAGTTCTTC
cdr3_aa: CASSLVQDNEQFF

v_call: TRBV19
j_call: TRBJ2-3
clone_size: few
d_call: -
cdr3_nt: TGTGCCAGTAGATCTCTCACAGATACGCAGTATTTT
cdr3_aa: CASRSLTDTQYF

v_call: TRBV3-1/TRBV3-2
j_call: TRBJ2-4
clone_size: -
d_call: -
cdr3_nt: TGTGCCAGCAGCCGGGCCCAAGGCGCCAAAAACATTCAGTACTTC
cdr3_aa: CASSRAQGAKNIQYF

v_call: TRBV4-1
j_call: TRBJ2-5
clone_size: -
d_call: -
cdr3_nt: TGCGCCAGCAGCCAAGACGGGGGTGGGGAGACCCAGTACTTC
cdr3_aa: CASSQDGGGETQYF

v_call: TRBV6-1
j_call: TRBJ2-7
clone_size: -
d_call: -
cdr3_nt: TGTGCCAGCAGTGAAAGTGGGGGGGCCGACGAGCAGTACTTC
cdr3_aa: CASSESGGADEQYF

v_call: TRBV2
j_call: TRBJ1-4
clone_size: -
d_call: TRBD1
cdr3_nt: TGTGCCAGCCGGTGGACAGGGACTAATGAAAAACTGTTTTTT
cdr3_aa: CASRWTGTNEKLFF

v_call: TRBV18
j_call: TRBJ2-1
clone_size: -
d_call: TRBD1
cdr3_nt: TGTGCCAGCTCACCTACTGCCGGGACAGGGGGGTTCTTC
cdr3_aa: CASSPTAGTGGFF

v_call: TRBV7-6
j_call: TRBJ2-2
clone_size: -
d_call: TRBD1
cdr3_nt: TGTGCCAGCAGCTTAGGACAGGGCGCCACCGGGGAGCTGTTTTTT
cdr3_aa: CASSLGQGATGELFF

v_call: TRBV10-3
j_call: TRBJ1-1
clone_size: -
d_call: TRBD1
cdr3_nt: TGTGCCACCCGCCCGGACAGGGGAGGGACTGAAGCTTTCTTT
cdr3_aa: CATRPDRGGTEAFF

v_call: TRBV10-1
j_call: TRBJ2-1
clone_size: -
d_call: -
cdr3_nt: TGCGCCAGCAGTGAGTCAAGGGGCAGGAATGAGCAGTTCTTC
cdr3_aa: CASSESRGRNEQFF

v_call: TRBV12-3/TRBV12-4
j_call: TRBJ2-1
clone_size: -
d_call: -
cdr3_nt: TGTGCCAGCAGTTCCAGGGCGGAACAGTTCTTC
cdr3_aa: CASSSRAEQFF

v_call: TRBV7-9
j_call: TRBJ1-2
clone_size: -
d_call: -
cdr3_nt: TGTGCCAGCGGGGGCCTGGGAGGCTACACCTTC
cdr3_aa: CASGGLGGYTF